This TCR beta chain came from a study of beta chain features in type 1 diabetes. This clone has only a few counts. The antigen is unknown. Germline V gives CDR1 MGHRA, CDR2 YSYEKL. The junction had 17 bases not matched to a gene; V was cut back by 4 bases and J by 6 bases. CDR3 length equals 18 residues. Study observations and caveats: Shortening that was moderate but significant affected the TCRB CDR3s of Type 1 diabetes patients in all four CD4+ subsets.

All of the isolated RNA was reverse transcribed, so expressed TCRB transcripts were sequenced. Measured with immunoSEQ multiplex PCR; TCRdb has only the in-frame clones, and not every one. The table lists 250,000 to 300,000 clones, about 23% of them singletons. Sequencing was carried out using naive CD4+ T cells from blood. The V gene is TRBV4-1, the J gene TRBJ2-1, with 8 positions matching TRBD2. This clonotype was sampled from a woman aged 25-40 years with type 1 diabetes. The CDR3 sequence is CASSPWGGPAGVRNEQFF. CDR3 sequence (DNA): TGCGCCAGCAGCCCGTGGGGAGGGCCAGCGGGAGTACGCAATGAGCAGTTCTTC.